This T cell receptor (beta chain) was captured in a study of T-cell reconstitution after alpha-beta-depleted transplantation in children. Study outcomes and limitations: T-cell counts and diversity at one year following transplant were attributed mainly to newly produced T cells. Reports say that about two months after transplant, the alpha-beta T cells came out of several hundred graft clones that had expanded. High day-60 TCRbeta diversity in some patients came from surviving recipient T cells and thymic progenitors.

Unique molecular identifiers were incorporated when the TCRbeta library was constructed. TCRdb fed the PCR reads into MiXCR, producing one record per CDR3 protein. Of approximately 630,000 distinct CDR3 sequences listed, about an eighth are singletons. This CDR3 has 16 residues. V was trimmed by 0 bases and J by 8 bases, leaving 18 bases between them. Germline values: CDR1 SGHRS, CDR2 YFSETQ. Concerning this clonotype itself: Its antigen is unidentified.

This TCR was recovered from a girl aged 2-10 years with congenital amegakaryocytic thrombocytopenia, due to receive a stem cell transplant. Specimen: PBMCs, collected before TCRalphabeta/CD19-depleted stem cell transplant. The chain is built from TRBV5-1 and TRBJ2-1; D could derive from TRBD1 or TRBD2 (6 bases each). The chain's CDR3 is CASSLGVGGDFDEQFF. The CDR3 nucleotides read TGCGCCAGCAGCTTGGGGGTGGGGGGCGATTTTGATGAGCAGTTCTTC.